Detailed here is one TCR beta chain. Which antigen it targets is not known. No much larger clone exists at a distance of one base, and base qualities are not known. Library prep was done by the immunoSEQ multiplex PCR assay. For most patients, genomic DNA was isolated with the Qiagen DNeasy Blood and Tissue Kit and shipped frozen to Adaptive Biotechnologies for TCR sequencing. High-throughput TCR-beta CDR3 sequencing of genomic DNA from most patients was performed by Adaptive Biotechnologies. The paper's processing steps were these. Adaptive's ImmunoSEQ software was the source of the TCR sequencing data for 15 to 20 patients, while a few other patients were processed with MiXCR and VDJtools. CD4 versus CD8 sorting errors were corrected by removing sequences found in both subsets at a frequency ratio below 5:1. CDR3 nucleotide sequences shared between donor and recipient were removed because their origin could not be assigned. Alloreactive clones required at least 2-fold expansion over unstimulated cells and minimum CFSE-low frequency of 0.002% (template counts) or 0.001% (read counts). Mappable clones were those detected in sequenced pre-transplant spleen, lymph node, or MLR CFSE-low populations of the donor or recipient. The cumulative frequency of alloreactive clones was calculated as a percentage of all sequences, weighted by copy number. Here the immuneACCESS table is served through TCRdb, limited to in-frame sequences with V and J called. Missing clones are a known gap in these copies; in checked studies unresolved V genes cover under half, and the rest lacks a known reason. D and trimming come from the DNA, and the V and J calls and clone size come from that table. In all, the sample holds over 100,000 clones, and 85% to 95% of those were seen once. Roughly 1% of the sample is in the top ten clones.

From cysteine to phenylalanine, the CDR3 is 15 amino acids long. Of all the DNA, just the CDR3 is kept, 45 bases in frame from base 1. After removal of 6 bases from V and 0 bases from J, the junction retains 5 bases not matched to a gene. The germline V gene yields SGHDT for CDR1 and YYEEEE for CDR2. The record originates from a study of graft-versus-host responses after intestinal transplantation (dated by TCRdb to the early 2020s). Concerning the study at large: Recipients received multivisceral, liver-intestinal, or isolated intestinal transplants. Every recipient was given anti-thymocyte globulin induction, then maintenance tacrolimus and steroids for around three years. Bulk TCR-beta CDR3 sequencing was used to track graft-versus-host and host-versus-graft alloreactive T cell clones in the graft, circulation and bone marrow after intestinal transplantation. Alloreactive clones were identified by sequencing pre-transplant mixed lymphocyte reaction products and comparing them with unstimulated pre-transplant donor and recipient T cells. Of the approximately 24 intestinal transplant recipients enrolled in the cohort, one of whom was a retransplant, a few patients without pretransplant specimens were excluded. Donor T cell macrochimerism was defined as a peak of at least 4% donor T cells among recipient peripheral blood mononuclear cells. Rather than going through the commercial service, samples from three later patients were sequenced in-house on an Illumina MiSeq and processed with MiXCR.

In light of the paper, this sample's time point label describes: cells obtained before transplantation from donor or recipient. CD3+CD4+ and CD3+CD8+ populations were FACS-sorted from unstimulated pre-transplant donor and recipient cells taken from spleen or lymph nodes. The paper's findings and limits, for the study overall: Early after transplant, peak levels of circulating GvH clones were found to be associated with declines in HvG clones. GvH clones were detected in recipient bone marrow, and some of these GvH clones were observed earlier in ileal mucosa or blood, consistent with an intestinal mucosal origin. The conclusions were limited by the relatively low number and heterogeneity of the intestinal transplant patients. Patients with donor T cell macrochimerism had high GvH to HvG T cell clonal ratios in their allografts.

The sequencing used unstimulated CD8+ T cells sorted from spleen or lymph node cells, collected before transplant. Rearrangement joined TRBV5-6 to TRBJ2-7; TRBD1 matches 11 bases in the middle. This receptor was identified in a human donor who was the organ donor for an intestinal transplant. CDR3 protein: CASTFGTGGSYEQYF. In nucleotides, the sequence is TGTGCCAGCACCTTCGGGACAGGGGGCTCCTACGAGCAGTACTTC.